The rows below give T cell receptor beta chains drawn from one sample of a study of response to subunit inactivated influenza vaccine. TCRdb reprocessed the RT-PCR reads with MiXCR, giving one entry per CDR3 protein. The table records hundreds of thousands of distinct CDR3 sequences, under 9% of them present only once. The source was PBMCs from blood, collected less than 25 months after vaccination. These receptors were obtained from a man aged 50 to 69 who received an inactivated influenza vaccine. CDR3s include the opening cysteine and the closing phenylalanine or tryptophan. D genes are given only for firm matches. Clone size is not always given. Where it is, it says once, few, many or a class for expanded clones.

TRBJ2-3 | . | TRBV2 | . | 15 | TGTGCCAGCAGTGCCCGGGCCATTCGCACAGATACGCAGTATTTT | CASSARAIRTDTQYF
TRBJ2-1 | TRBD2 | TRBV29-1 | . | 14 | TGCAGCGTCAGGACTAGCGGGGGGTACAATGAGCAGTTCTTC | CSVRTSGGYNEQFF
TRBJ2-7 | TRBD1 | TRBV29-1 | many | 15 | TGCAGCGTTCTAACAGGGGGCCCCCTCTCCTACGAGCAGTACTTC | CSVLTGGPLSYEQYF
TRBJ2-1 | . | TRBV20-1 | . | 13 | TGCAGTGCTAGTCTTTGGGATAATAATGAGCAGTTCTTC | CSASLWDNNEQFF
TRBJ1-2 | . | TRBV5-1 | many | 14 | TGCGCCAGCAGTCCAGGGTCCCGCCACTATGGCTACACCTTC | CASSPGSRHYGYTF
TRBJ2-6 | . | TRBV7-9 | . | 16 | TGTGCCAGCAGCTTAGGGCGAGGCTCTGGGGCCAACGTCCTGACTTTC | CASSLGRGSGANVLTF
TRBJ2-3 | . | TRBV10-3 | few | 11 | TGTGCCACTACCGCAACAGATACGCAGTATTTT | CATTATDTQYF
TRBJ1-2 | . | TRBV15 | few | 15 | TGTGCCACCAGCAGAGATAAGGGGGACATGCGTGGCTACACCTTC | CATSRDKGDMRGYTF
TRBJ2-5 | TRBD1 | TRBV24-1 | few | 15 | TGTGCCACCAGTGATTCCAGGGGGAGCTCAGGGACCCAGTACTTC | CATSDSRGSSGTQYF
TRBJ1-1 | TRBD1 | TRBV20-1 | . | 14 | TGCAGTGCTAGTAGACAGGGGGTGAACACTGAAGCTTTCTTT | CSASRQGVNTEAFF
TRBJ2-2 | . | TRBV5-6 | few | 13 | TGTGCCAGCAGACCTATCAACACCGGGGAGCTGTTTTTT | CASRPINTGELFF
TRBJ2-1 | . | TRBV12-3/TRBV12-4 | . | 15 | TGTGCCAGCAGTGTACAGGGCCGGACCTACAATGAGCAGTTCTTC | CASSVQGRTYNEQFF
TRBJ1-5 | . | TRBV6-1 | few | 14 | TGTGCCAGCAGACTGAGGGGGGGGAGTCAGCCCCAGCATTTT | CASRLRGGSQPQHF
TRBJ1-6 | . | TRBV7-9 | many | 14 | TGTGCCAGCAGCCTAGGACAGCTCGATTCACCCCTCCACTTT | CASSLGQLDSPLHF
TRBJ1-1 | TRBD1 | TRBV2 | few | 15 | TGTGCCAGCAGTAGACAGGGGGCCCTGAACACTGAAGCTTTCTTT | CASSRQGALNTEAFF
TRBJ2-2 | . | TRBV24-1 | few | 17 | TGTGCCACCAGTGGTGCCGCCGGGACACCAAACACCGGGGAGCTGTTTTTT | CATSGAAGTPNTGELFF
TRBJ2-1 | . | TRBV5-1 | few | 15 | TGCGCCAGCAGCTTGATGATGAGAGAGAGGGATGAGCAGTTCTTC | CASSLMMRERDEQFF
TRBJ2-1 | TRBD2 | TRBV18 | many | 17 | TGTGCCAGCTCACTGTTGAGTTCAGCGGGAGGGCCAAATGAGCAGTTCTTC | CASSLLSSAGGPNEQFF
TRBJ2-3 | . | TRBV5-1 | few | 16 | TGCGCCAGCAGCTTGCCGCGGGACCGCATCACAGATACGCAGTATTTT | CASSLPRDRITDTQYF
TRBJ2-1 | TRBD2 | TRBV20-1 | few | 15 | TGCAGTGCACCCTCTCACGGGAGGGCCTTTAATGAGCAGTTCTTC | CSAPSHGRAFNEQFF
TRBJ1-2 | . | TRBV4-2 | many | 15 | TGTGCCAGCAGCCAAGGAGGACTTTTCCGATATGGCTACACCTTC | CASSQGGLFRYGYTF
TRBJ2-5 | . | TRBV12-3/TRBV12-4 | many | 13 | TGTGCCAGCAGTTTAGAGTTCCAAGAGACCCAGTACTTC | CASSLEFQETQYF
TRBJ2-5 | . | TRBV7-9 | many | 15 | TGTGCCAGCAGCTTTGGGTTTGGGCCTCAAGAGACCCAGTACTTC | CASSFGFGPQETQYF
TRBJ1-1 | TRBD1 | TRBV10-3 | many | 16 | TGTGCCATCAGTGACTCTAAGGGACAGAGGAACACTGAAGCTTTCTTT | CAISDSKGQRNTEAFF
TRBJ2-1 | TRBD2 | TRBV4-3 | few | 17 | TGCGCCAGCAGCCAAGACGCTGGACTAGCGGGGGGCCGGGAGCAGTTCTTC | CASSQDAGLAGGREQFF
TRBJ1-4 | TRBD1 | TRBV2 | few | 15 | TGTGCCAGCAGTGTCGCCGGGACAGGGAATGAAAAACTGTTTTTT | CASSVAGTGNEKLFF
TRBJ2-3 | TRBD2 | TRBV20-1 | few | 16 | TGCAGTGCTAGCGGTTCAGCGGGGGGGCTCGCAGATACGCAGTATTTT | CSASGSAGGLADTQYF
TRBJ1-1 | TRBD1 | TRBV7-8 | . | 14 | TGTGCCAGCAGCCCAGGGACAGGGGAAACTGAAGCTTTCTTT | CASSPGTGETEAFF
TRBJ1-5 | . | TRBV20-1 | few | 14 | TGCAGTGCTGGTCCAGCGGGCCGGTCACAGCCCCAGCATTTT | CSAGPAGRSQPQHF
TRBJ2-3 | . | TRBV6-5 | many | 16 | TGTGCCAGCAGTTACTCGCAAATGGGGTCGACAGATACGCAGTATTTT | CASSYSQMGSTDTQYF
TRBJ2-5 | TRBD2 | TRBV6-4 | . | 20 | TGTGCCAGCAGTGCCAACCTTGACAGTAAAGCGGGAGGACCCGGAGAGACCCAGTACTTC | CASSANLDSKAGGPGETQYF
TRBJ2-3 | . | TRBV6-5 | many | 15 | TGTGCCAGCAGTTATCAGGGTGTTCGCACAGATACGCAGTATTTT | CASSYQGVRTDTQYF
TRBJ1-1 | . | TRBV7-2 | many | 13 | TGTGCCAGCAGCCAACATATGAACACTGAAGCTTTCTTT | CASSQHMNTEAFF
TRBJ1-2 | . | TRBV29-1 | . | 16 | TGCAGCGTTGTTGGTTGGGTAGGGGCTAGGGACTATGGCTACACCTTC | CSVVGWVGARDYGYTF
TRBJ2-3 | . | TRBV4-3 | . | 14 | TGCGCCAGCAGCCAAGATTTTGGCCGCTATACGCAGTATTTT | CASSQDFGRYTQYF
TRBJ1-2 | . | TRBV12-3/TRBV12-4 | few | 13 | TGTGCCAGCAGTTTAGGGCGCACGGGTGGCTACACCTTC | CASSLGRTGGYTF
TRBJ2-7 | TRBD2 | TRBV20-1 | . | 14 | TGCAGTGCTAGAGGACTAGCGAATACCTACGAGCAGTACTTC | CSARGLANTYEQYF
TRBJ1-1 | . | TRBV6-5 | few | 17 | TGTGCCAGCAGTTACTCGGGTCTGCAGGGATTGAACACTGAAGCTTTCTTT | CASSYSGLQGLNTEAFF
TRBJ2-1 | TRBD2 | TRBV5-5 | . | 13 | TGTGCCAGCAGCCCGGGGACTAGTGATGAGCAGTTCTTC | CASSPGTSDEQFF
TRBJ1-1 | TRBD1 | TRBV12-5 | . | 15 | TGTGCTAGTGGTTCTGTGTGGACAGGGTCTTCCTCAGCTTTCTTT | CASGSVWTGSSSAFF
TRBJ1-5 | . | TRBV6-5 | many | 13 | TGTGCCAGCAGTTACTCTCAGATTCAGCCCCAGCATTTT | CASSYSQIQPQHF
TRBJ2-7 | TRBD2 | TRBV20-1 | . | 16 | TGCAGTGCTAGGGGCACTAGCGGGAGGGCCCTTTACGAGCAGTACTTC | CSARGTSGRALYEQYF
TRBJ2-3 | . | TRBV25-1 | many | 11 | TGTGCCTCAGCACTTACAGATACGCAGTATTTT | CASALTDTQYF
TRBJ2-1 | . | TRBV7-2 | few | 15 | TGTGCCAGCAGCTTACAGGCTAGCCTTACTGATGAGCAGTTCTTC | CASSLQASLTDEQFF
TRBJ2-3 | . | TRBV27 | few | 16 | TGTGCCAGCAGTTTAGTAGGCAGGCAAAACACAGATACGCAGTATTTT | CASSLVGRQNTDTQYF
TRBJ1-6 | . | TRBV4-1 | few | 15 | TGCGCCAGCAGCCAAGCGGGTAGGGGAAATTCACCCCTCCACTTT | CASSQAGRGNSPLHF
TRBJ1-5 | . | TRBV15 | many | 13 | TGTGCCACCAGCAGAGATTTGGGGCAGCCCCAGCATTTT | CATSRDLGQPQHF